This TCR beta chain is from a study of T cell responses to AZD1222 COVID-19 vaccine. Broader study findings: Spike-specific TCRs gained breadth and depth after people received two AZD1222 doses.

Profiled with immunoSEQ multiplex PCR; TCRdb holds only in-frame clones, not every one. The sample contains some 150,000 clones, more than 70% of which appear only once. About this clone: Its antigen remains unidentified.

The specimen was peripheral blood, collected 28 days after the second AZD1222 dose. The origin of this receptor is an adult who received the AZD1222 COVID-19 vaccine.

The CDR3 nucleotides are TGTGCCAGCAGTCTCAACCAGGGGGCGCTTGGTGGCTACACCTTC. Translated, it gives CASSLNQGALGGYTF. The rearrangement joins TRBV28 to TRBJ1-2, with 8 bases identical to TRBD1. CDR3 length: 15 amino acids. Trimming cost V 5 bases and J 7 bases; bases outside gene matches: 12. Germline-derived CDR1 and CDR2 are MDHEN and SYDVKM.